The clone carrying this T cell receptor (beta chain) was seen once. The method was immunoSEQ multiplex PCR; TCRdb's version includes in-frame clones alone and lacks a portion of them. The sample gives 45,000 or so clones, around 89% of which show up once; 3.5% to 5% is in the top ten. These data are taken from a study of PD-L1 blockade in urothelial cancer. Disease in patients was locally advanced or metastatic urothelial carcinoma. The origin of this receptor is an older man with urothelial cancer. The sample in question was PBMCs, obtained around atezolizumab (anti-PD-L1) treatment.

The CDR3 DNA reads as TGTGCCAGCAGGCCACAGGGAGCTGGCTACACCTTC. Its protein product is CASRPQGAGYTF. The chain is built from TRBV13 and TRBJ1-2, with a possible D match to TRBD1 (6 bases). The CDR3 extends over 12 amino acids. Per germline, CDR1 PRHDT and CDR2 FYEKMQ (reference sequence). The V end was cut by 6 bases, the J end by 7 bases, with 12 bases between.